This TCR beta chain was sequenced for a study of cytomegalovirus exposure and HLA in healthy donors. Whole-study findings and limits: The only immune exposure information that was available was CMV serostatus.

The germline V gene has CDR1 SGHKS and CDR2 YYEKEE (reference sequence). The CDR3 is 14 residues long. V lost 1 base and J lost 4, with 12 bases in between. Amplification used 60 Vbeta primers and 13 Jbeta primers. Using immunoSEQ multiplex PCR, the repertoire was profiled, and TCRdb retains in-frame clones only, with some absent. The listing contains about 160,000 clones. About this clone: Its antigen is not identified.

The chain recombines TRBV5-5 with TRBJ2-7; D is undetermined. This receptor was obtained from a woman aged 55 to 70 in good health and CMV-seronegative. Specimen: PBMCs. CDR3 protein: CASSLSGTVYEQYF. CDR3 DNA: TGTGCCAGCAGCTTGTCAGGCACCGTTTACGAGCAGTACTTC.